Shown below are 14 T cell receptor beta chains from a single sample sequenced in a study of OX40 agonist ivuxolimab in advanced cancers. The protocol was immunoSEQ multiplex PCR, while the TCRdb copy is restricted to in-frame clones and leaves out a portion. The sample has roughly 110,000 clones, around 93% seen once. Sample: CD4+ or CD8+ T cells sorted from blood, taken in a trial of the OX40 agonist ivuxolimab. The receptors derive from an adult with an advanced solid tumor such as melanoma, head and neck, liver or kidney cancer.

The V call is TRBV7-3, the J call TRBJ2-7; D is tentatively TRBD1 or TRBD2 (5 bases each). Trimming took off 2 bases at V and 3 bases at J, with 8 bases between the two ends. Per germline, CDR1 SGHTA and CDR2 FQGTGA. CDR3 size: 13 residues. CDR3: CASSLRDGYEQYF. The CDR3 DNA reads TGTGCCAGCAGCTTACGGGACGGCTACGAGCAGTACTTC.

This clone was counted between two and nine times. The chain is built from TRBV30 and TRBJ2-5; D is uncertain. Between the trimmed V and J ends, which lost 0 bases and 5 bases, there was a span of 4 bases. Germline loops: CDR1 GTSNPN, CDR2 SVGIG (reference sequence). This CDR3 spans 11 amino acids. CDR3 sequence: CAWSVEETQYF. The CDR3 nucleotides read TGTGCCTGGAGTGTTGAGGAGACCCAGTACTTC. Based on the CDR3 plus reference TRBV30 and TRBJ2-5, the full variable domain is SQTIHQWPATLVQPVGSPLSLECTVEGTSNPNLYWYRQAAGRGLQLLFYSVGIGQISSEVPQNLSASRPQDRQFILSSKKLLLSDSGFYLCAWSVEETQYFGPGTRLLVL.

V gene TRBV4-3 combines with J gene TRBJ2-7; D unclear. The CDR3 consists of 14 residues. From germline, CDR1 is LGHNA and CDR2 YSLEER. V was clipped by 0 bases and J by 3 bases, with 9 bases between them. The DNA of the CDR3 is TGCGCCAGCAGCCAAGATCCGGGCAGCTACGAGCAGTACTTC. This translates into CASSQDPGSYEQYF.

The CDR3: CASSRTGSTEAFF. In DNA, the CDR3 is TGTGCCAGCTCAAGGACAGGATCCACTGAAGCTTTCTTT. V is TRBV18 and J is TRBJ1-1, with 7 bases identical to TRBD1. From germline, CDR1 is KGHSH and CDR2 LQKENI. The V and J ends lost 5 bases and 4 bases, in that order; junction bases with no gene match: 4. CDR3 length: 13 amino acids.

This clone has just one count. This chain uses TRBV28 with TRBJ1-1, with D unresolved. Trimming removed 3 bases from V and 6 bases from J, with 8 bases in between. The CDR3 length is 12 residues. Germline CDR1 is MDHEN and CDR2 is SYDVKM. CDR3 protein: CASSLKGAEAFF. CDR3 in DNA: TGTGCCAGCAGTTTGAAAGGCGCTGAAGCTTTCTTT.

The V call is TRBV19, the J call TRBJ2-3; D perhaps matches TRBD2 (6 bases). The CDR3 is made up of 14 amino acids. CDR1 LNHDA and CDR2 SQIVND come from the germline V gene (reference sequence). The germline V and J ends were trimmed by 2 bases and 4 bases, with 10 bases remaining between them. CDR3 DNA sequence: TGTGCCAGTAGTATACGGGAGAGGTCAGATACGCAGTATTTT. This translates into CASSIRERSDTQYF.

V gene TRBV6-1 combines with J gene TRBJ2-5; TRBD1 is a possible D gene (6 bases). Germline V gene sequence: CDR1 MNHNS, CDR2 SASEGT. The CDR3 covers 15 residues. Deletions cut 5 bases from V and 5 bases from J, with 18 bases between. CDR3 in amino acids: CASSTQMGAEETQYF. CDR3 coding DNA: TGTGCCAGCAGTACCCAAATGGGGGCGGAGGAGACCCAGTACTTC.

The chain recombines TRBV10-3 with TRBJ1-2; 9 nucleotides align to TRBD1. Per the germline V gene, CDR1 is ENHRY and CDR2 is SYGVKD. V shed 0 bases and J 6 bases; nucleotides not matched to a gene: 8. The CDR3 extends over 16 amino acids. In DNA form, the CDR3 reads TGTGCCATCAGTGAGTCTATTAAGGACAGGGGCGATGGCTACACCTTC. Translated, it gives CAISESIKDRGDGYTF.

The chain carries TRBV9 and TRBJ1-2; no clear D gene. Trimming cost V 6 bases and J 0 bases, with 12 bases left between them. Germline V gene sequence: CDR1 SGDLS, CDR2 YYNGEE. This CDR3 is 14 amino acids long. The chain's CDR3 is CASNRGSANYGYTF. The CDR3 region has the DNA TGTGCCAGCAATCGTGGGAGTGCTAACTATGGCTACACCTTC.

The chain employs TRBV4-3 and TRBJ1-1; D gene uncertain. V shed 2 bases and J shed 1 base, with 5 bases lying between them. The germline gives CDR1 LGHNA, CDR2 YSLEER. The CDR3 totals 13 residues. In DNA, the CDR3 is TGCGCCAGCAGCCAATCCCAGAACACTGAAGCTTTCTTT. This sequence encodes CASSQSQNTEAFF.

This chain uses TRBV6-5 with TRBJ1-1; D not resolved. V gave up 5 bases and J gave up 11 bases, with 15 bases separating them. CDR3 length: 12 residues. The germline V gene has CDR1 MNHEY and CDR2 SVGAGI. The CDR3 sequence is CASSTRTTGAFF. The CDR3 coding sequence is TGTGCCAGCAGTACCCGGACTACTGGGGCTTTCTTT.

Notes on this clone: This may be a read error: a much more frequent sequence differs by one nucleotide. The rearrangement links TRBV5-2 to TRBJ1-5; the D segment call TRBD1 is taken from the table without a DNA check. TRBV5-2 is deemed a pseudogene. The CDR3 is made up of 15 amino acids. DNA for the CDR3: TGTGCCAGCAGCCGCGGACAGGGGACGGGTCAGCCCCAGCATTTT. Protein sequence: CASSRGQGTGQPQHF.

The chain's CDR3 is CATSREGGEQYF. The CDR3 DNA follows: TGTGCCACCAGCAGAGAGGGGGGTGAGCAGTACTTC. The chain links TRBV15 to TRBJ2-7, with a tentative D call TRBD2 (6 bases). The germline V and J ends were trimmed by 0 bases and 7 bases, with 7 bases remaining between them. Germline V gene sequence: CDR1 LNHNV, CDR2 YYDKDF (reference sequence). This CDR3 has 12 residues. Full variable domain (missing parts from reference TRBV15 and TRBJ2-7): DAMVIQNPRYQVTQFGKPVTLSCSQTLNHNVMYWYQQKSSQAPKLLFHYYDKDFNNEADTPDNFQSRRPNTSFCFLDIRSPGLGDTAMYLCATSREGGEQYFGPGTRLTVT.

V and J are TRBV29-1 and TRBJ1-2; 7 bases are a match to TRBD1. Germline V gives CDR1 SQVTM, CDR2 ANQGSEA. The V gene end was trimmed by 6 bases and the J gene end by 4 bases; junction bases not matched to a gene: 8. This CDR3 has 13 amino acids. The CDR3 region is CSVVRGLGYGYTF. The CDR3 DNA reads TGCAGCGTCGTTAGGGGGCTCGGCTATGGCTACACCTTC.